In its sample, the clone carrying this T cell receptor beta chain was seen many times. A single record per CDR3 protein comes from TCRdb applying MiXCR to the 5' RACE reads. The repertoire has about 55,000 distinct CDR3 sequences, less than 4.5% of them found once; the top ten carry approximately 1.6%. Trimming cost V 6 bases and J 4 bases, with 15 bases left between them. CDR3 size: 14 residues. Germline assignment: CDR1 SGHVS and CDR2 FQNEAQ. These data originate in a study of neurological immune-mediated disorders. The TCR sequence derives from a man aged 25-45 years with multiple sclerosis. The V gene is TRBV7-8, the J gene TRBJ1-2, with D possibly matching TRBD1 (6 bases). Sample: PBMCs. The CDR3 sequence: CASRPTGAAYGYTF. The CDR3 coding sequence is TGTGCCAGCAGACCGACAGGAGCAGCCTATGGCTACACCTTC.